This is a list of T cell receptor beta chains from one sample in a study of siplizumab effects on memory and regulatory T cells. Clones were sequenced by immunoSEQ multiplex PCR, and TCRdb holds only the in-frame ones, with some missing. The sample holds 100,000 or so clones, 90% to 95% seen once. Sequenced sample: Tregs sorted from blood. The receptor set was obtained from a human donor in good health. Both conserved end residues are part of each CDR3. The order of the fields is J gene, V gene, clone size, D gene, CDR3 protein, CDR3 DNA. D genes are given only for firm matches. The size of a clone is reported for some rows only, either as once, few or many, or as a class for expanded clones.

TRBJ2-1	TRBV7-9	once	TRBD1	CASSLSAGGPYNEQFF	TGTGCCAGCAGCTTATCAGCAGGGGGTCCCTACAATGAGCAGTTCTTC
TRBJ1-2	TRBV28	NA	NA	CASSLDRINYGYTF	TGTGCCAGCAGTTTGGACAGAATTAACTATGGCTACACCTTC
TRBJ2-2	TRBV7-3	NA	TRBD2	CASSPGASGRSGELFF	TGTGCCAGCAGCCCTGGGGCTAGCGGGAGGAGCGGGGAGCTGTTTTTT
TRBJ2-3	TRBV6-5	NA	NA	CASSERVANTQYF	TGTGCCAGCTCTGAGCGGGTTGCGAATACGCAGTATTTT
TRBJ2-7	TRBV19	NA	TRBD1	CASSTTGSGEQYF	TGTGCCAGTAGTACGACAGGGTCGGGCGAGCAGTACTTC
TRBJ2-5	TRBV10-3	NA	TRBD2	CAISVGTSGSLSAETQYF	TGTGCCATCAGTGTTGGGACTAGCGGAAGCCTAAGCGCGGAGACCCAGTACTTC
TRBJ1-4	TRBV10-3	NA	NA	CAISETSGVEKLFF	TGTGCCATCAGTGAAACGAGCGGAGTTGAAAAACTGTTTTTT
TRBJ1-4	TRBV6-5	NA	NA	CASTKGGLREKLFF	TGTGCCAGCACTAAGGGAGGTTTACGTGAAAAACTGTTTTTT
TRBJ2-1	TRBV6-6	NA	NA	CASTDWGAIYNEQFF	TGTGCCAGCACCGACTGGGGGGCAATCTACAATGAGCAGTTCTTC
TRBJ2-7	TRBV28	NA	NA	CASSLSAYEQYF	TGTGCCAGCAGTTTAAGTGCCTACGAGCAGTACTTC
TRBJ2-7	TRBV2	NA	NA	CASSQTYEQYF	TGTGCCAGCAGTCAAACCTACGAGCAGTACTTC
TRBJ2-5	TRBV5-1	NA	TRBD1	CASSLEGQGLRTQYF	TGCGCCAGCAGCTTGGAAGGACAGGGACTCAGGACCCAGTACTTC
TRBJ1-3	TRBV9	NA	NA	CASSVQGFSGNTIYF	TGTGCCAGCAGCGTTCAGGGTTTCTCGGGAAACACCATATATTTT
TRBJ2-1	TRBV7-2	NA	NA	CASSMTAYNEQFF	TGTGCCAGCAGCATGACAGCGTACAATGAGCAGTTCTTC
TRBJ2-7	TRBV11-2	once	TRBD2	CASSRTGRSYEQYF	TGTGCCAGCAGCCGCACCGGGAGGTCCTACGAGCAGTACTTC
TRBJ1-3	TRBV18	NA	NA	CASHASGAGRTGNTIYF	TGTGCCAGCCACGCGTCCGGGGCTGGGAGAACTGGAAACACCATATATTTT
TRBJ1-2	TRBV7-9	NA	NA	CASSLWGARDTNYGYTF	TGTGCCAGCAGCTTATGGGGGGCCCGAGACACAAACTATGGCTACACCTTC
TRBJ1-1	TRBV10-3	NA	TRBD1	CAITGDSLNTEAFF	TGTGCCATCACCGGGGACAGCTTGAACACTGAAGCTTTCTTT
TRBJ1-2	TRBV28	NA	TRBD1	CASLSLDRGLGYGYTF	TGTGCCAGCCTAAGTCTTGACAGGGGGCTAGGGTATGGCTACACCTTC
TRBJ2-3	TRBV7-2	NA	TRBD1	CASSLRRTGTGPFDTQYF	TGTGCCAGCAGCTTACGTCGAACCGGGACAGGACCGTTCGATACGCAGTATTTT
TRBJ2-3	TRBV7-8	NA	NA	CASSLGGWGFTDTQYF	TGTGCCAGCAGCTTAGGGGGTTGGGGTTTCACAGATACGCAGTATTTT
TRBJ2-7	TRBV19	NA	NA	CASSTPGRQAHEQYF	TGTGCCAGTAGTACCCCGGGACGTCAAGCCCACGAGCAGTACTTC
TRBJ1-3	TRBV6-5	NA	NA	CASSSRTFSGNTIYF	TGTGCCAGCAGTTCCCGGACCTTCTCTGGAAACACCATATATTTT
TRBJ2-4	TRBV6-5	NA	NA	CASRGNDGAKNIQYF	TGTGCCAGCAGAGGAAACGATGGGGCCAAAAACATTCAGTACTTC
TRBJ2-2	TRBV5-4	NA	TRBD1	CASSLQGAVTGELFF	TGTGCCAGCAGCTTACAGGGGGCGGTCACCGGGGAGCTGTTTTTT
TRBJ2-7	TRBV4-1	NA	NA	CASSLAGGHEQYF	TGCGCCAGCAGTCTCGCGGGTGGGCACGAGCAGTACTTC
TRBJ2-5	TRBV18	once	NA	CASSPAGRRETQYF	TGTGCCAGCTCACCGGCGGGGAGGAGGGAGACCCAGTACTTC
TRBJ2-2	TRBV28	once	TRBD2	CASSLTSGSARGELFF	TGTGCCAGCAGTTTAACCAGCGGGAGCGCGAGAGGGGAGCTGTTTTTT
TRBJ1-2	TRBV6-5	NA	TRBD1	CASSYSGDRGNTF	TGTGCCAGCAGTTACTCGGGGGACAGGGGAAACACCTTC
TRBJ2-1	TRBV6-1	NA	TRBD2	CASSGLAGGPGEQFF	TGTGCCAGCAGCGGACTAGCGGGAGGGCCGGGTGAGCAGTTCTTC